This T cell receptor (beta chain) was captured in a study of PD-L1 blockade in urothelial cancer. About the research overall: The study started patients on atezolizumab around 2014, giving 1,200 mg intravenously every 3 weeks. Men with urothelial cancer arising in the bladder made up about nine tenths of the roughly 29 patients. Each participant's history included 0 to 3 prior chemotherapy regimens.

In germline, CDR1 is SGHRS, CDR2 YFSETQ. The length of the CDR3 is 15 residues. V shed 0 bases and J shed 2 bases, with 10 bases lying between them. Synthetic analogs of TCR templates were spiked into every PCR. Assay: immunoSEQ multiplex PCR; the TCRdb copy retains only in-frame clones and omits some. There are 90,000 to 120,000 clones in the sample; about 90% occur only once, and 0.92% lies in the top ten. This chain links TRBV5-1 with TRBJ2-3; possible D gene TRBD2, 6 bases. The sample consisted of PBMCs, taken around atezolizumab (anti-PD-L1) treatment. This clonotype was obtained from a woman older than 75 with urothelial cancer. CDR3 bases: TGCGCCAGCAGCTTGGCCGGGACTTCCACAGATACGCAGTATTTT. Its protein product is CASSLAGTSTDTQYF.